The 23 T cell receptor beta chains presented below share a single source sample, sequenced in a study of tissue T cells after allogeneic stem cell transplantation. Profiling relied on immunoSEQ multiplex PCR, and the TCRdb table lists in-frame clones only, not all of them. The data hold under 9,000 clones, with roughly a third observed a single time. Described time point: mouse harvest day 14 after allogeneic transplant. Mouse grafts combined 10^7 T-cell-depleted bone marrow cells with 10^6 splenic CD5+ T cells. Sequenced input: skin. All receptors derive from a female BALB/c mouse given C57BL/6 T cells with graft-versus-host disease after an allogeneic hematopoietic cell transplant.

In regard to this clone: Germline and genes: mouse. Coverage ceases 1 residue before the CDR3 finishes, and the germline J gene fills in the end. The chain joins TRBV31 to TRBJ1-6; 8 bases are shared with TRBD1. TRBJ1-6 is an open reading frame whose function is uncertain. J gave up 7 bases and V 3 bases, and 5 bases lay outside the gene matches. Germline V gene sequence: CDR1 GKSSPN, CDR2 SITVG. CDR3 length: 14 residues. Here the CDR3 reads CAWSPGTGNSPLYF. The part of the CDR3 DNA that was read is TGTGCCTGGAGCCCCGGGACAGGAAATTCGCCCCTCTAC.

To note about this clone: Gene labels here are mouse ones. From the germline J gene comes the end of the CDR3, since the read stops 1 residue before it. V usage is TRBV26 and J usage is TRBJ1-3; 9 nucleotides match TRBD1. Germline V CDR1 and CDR2: KGHPV, FQNQEV (reference sequence). Trimming at V came to 6 bases and at J to 4 bases, leaving 7 bases not matched to a gene. The CDR3 loop spans 15 amino acids. CDR3 residues: CASRPGTGRGNTLYF. The CDR3 DNA, read in part, is TGTGCCAGCAGACCCGGGACAGGGAGGGGAAATACGCTCTAT. Full variable domain (outside the CDR3, taken from reference TRBV26 and TRBJ1-3): NSKVIQTPRYLVKGQGQKAKMRCIPEKGHPVVFWYQQNKNNEFKFLINFQNQEVLQQIDMTEKRFSAECPSNSPCSLEIQSSEAGDSALYLCASRPGTGRGNTLYFGEGSRLIVV.

This clone is medium-sized by share. Gene labels here are mouse ones. The read terminates 1 residue ahead of where the CDR3 ends, so the germline J gene completes it. The chain has TRBV26 and TRBJ2-7; 9 positions agree with TRBD2. CDR3 length: 14 amino acids. Trimming cost V 2 bases and J 6 bases; bases outside gene matches: 5. Germline loops: CDR1 KGHPV, CDR2 FQNQEV (reference sequence). The CDR3 loop reads CASSLLGGRSEQYF. The sequenced part of the CDR3 DNA is TGTGCCAGCAGTCTGCTGGGGGGGAGGAGTGAACAGTAC.

Concerning this clone: Germline and genes here are mouse. The CDR3 end is not reached by the read, which stops 1 residue before it; the germline J gene fills it in. The chain joins TRBV16 to TRBJ1-1, with TRBD1 identical over 7 bases. The length of the CDR3 is 12 residues. From germline, CDR1 is SGHSA and CDR2 FRNQAP. J gave up 5 bases and V 4 bases, and 1 base lay outside the gene matches. The DNA read from the CDR3 is TGTGCAAGCAGCTCGGGACAGACAGAAGTCTTC. It encodes CASSSGQTEVF. The entire CDR3 reads CASSSGQTEVFF.

Only a few counts were recorded for this clone. Mouse gene names and germline throughout. The CDR3 is cut off 1 residue early in the read; its end comes from the germline J gene. The rearrangement uses TRBV3 and TRBJ1-2; a weak D match, TRBD1 (6 bases). The CDR3 consists of 15 residues. Germline CDR1 and CDR2: SNHLY and FYNGKV (reference sequence). Trimming pared 3 bases from V and 0 bases from J, leaving 11 bases between. CDR3 DNA (partial): TGTGCCAGCAGCTTGGGACATCTTGCAAACTCCGACTACACC. It yields the protein CASSLGHLANSDYT. Given in full, the CDR3 is CASSLGHLANSDYTF. Supplemented by reference TRBV3 and TRBJ1-2, the full variable domain reads GPKVLQIPSHQIIDMGQMVTLNCDPVSNHLYFYWYKQILGQQMEFLVNFYNGKVMEKSKLFKDQFSVERPDGSYFTLKIQPTALEDSAVYFCASSLGHLANSDYTFGSGTRLLVI.

On this clone: Mouse gene names and germline throughout. The missing CDR3 end, 1 residue past where the read stops, is filled in from the germline J gene. V is TRBV20 and J is TRBJ1-1; D is uncertain. The CDR3 covers 12 residues. Trimming stripped 2 bases from V and 1 base from J, with 5 bases between. Germline V gene sequence: CDR1 GFQATS, CDR2 STVNSAI. Incomplete CDR3 DNA: TGTGGTGCTAGGTGGGAAAACACAGAAGTCTTC. Its translation: CGARWENTEVF. The CDR3 in its entirety is CGARWENTEVFF.

Note on this clone: Germline and genes here are mouse. The DNA ends 1 residue before the CDR3 does, and the rest of the CDR3 is filled in from the germline J gene. This chain joins TRBV26 and TRBJ2-2; 9 nucleotides align to TRBD1. The CDR3 contains 15 residues. Germline CDR1 and CDR2: KGHPV and FQNQEV (reference sequence). V lost 2 bases and J lost 3; bases outside the gene matches: 1. The CDR3 spells CASSLGQGHTGQLYF. The sequenced CDR3 bases are TGTGCCAGCAGTCTGGGACAGGGGCACACCGGGCAGCTCTAC.

This clone was recorded a few times. Gene names and germline match the mouse. The CDR3 goes on 1 residue after the read ends, and that part is filled in from the germline J gene. The chain couples TRBV5 to TRBJ1-2, with D maybe TRBD1 (6 bases). Trimming pared 4 bases from V and 2 bases from J, leaving 11 bases between. The CDR3 consists of 14 residues. From germline, CDR1 is LGHNA and CDR2 YNLKQL (reference sequence). CDR3 DNA, as far as it was read: TGTGCCAGCAGCCCCCGAGGGGGGAACTCCGACTACACC. It translates to CASSPRGGNSDYT. The CDR3 in full is CASSPRGGNSDYTF.

This clone showed up just a few times. Here the gene names and germline are mouse. The CDR3 DNA, read in part, is TGCTCCAGCAGTCAACGGGGGGACAACCAGGCTCCGCTT. It codes for CSSSQRGDNQAPL. The CDR3, in full, reads CSSSQRGDNQAPLF. The chain is built from TRBV23 and TRBJ1-5. The read falls 1 residue short of the CDR3 end, and the missing part is taken from the germline J gene. From germline, CDR1 is KGHTA and CDR2 FQNQQP. The CDR3 loop spans 14 amino acids.

With respect to this clone: Genes and germline are mouse. The read comes to an end 1 residue before the CDR3 does, leaving the germline J gene to fill in the end. The V call is TRBV17, the J call TRBJ2-5; 8 bases fit TRBD2. V shed 1 base, J shed 5 bases, and the junction held 8 bases outside the gene matches. The CDR3 length is 16 residues. Germline V gives CDR1 MNHDT, CDR2 YYDKIL. The DNA read from the CDR3 is TGTGCTAGCAGTAGAGTTGGGGGGGGCGAGGGAGACACCCAGTAC. The encoded protein is CASSRVGGGEGDTQY. The CDR3 as a whole reads CASSRVGGGEGDTQYF.

To note about this clone: The germline and genes are mouse ones. The CDR3 is cut off 1 residue early in the read; its end comes from the germline J gene. This CDR3 is also generated by other DNA sequences in the sample. This chain joins TRBV12-2 and TRBJ1-2; TRBD1 matches 9 bases. V was clipped by 4 bases and J by 4 bases; unmatched bases: 6. The CDR3 runs 14 residues. Germline-derived CDR1 and CDR2 are SGHLS and HYDKME. Incomplete CDR3 DNA: TGTGCCAGCTCCCCACAGGGGGCAAGCTCCGACTACACC. Translation: CASSPQGASSDYT. The whole CDR3 region reads CASSPQGASSDYTF.

In regard to this clone: The germline and genes are mouse ones. The observed sequence ends 1 residue before the CDR3 terminus, with the missing tail filled in from the germline J gene. The chain uses TRBV3 and TRBJ2-5, with no clear D. Germline loops: CDR1 SNHLY, CDR2 FYNGKV (reference sequence). V lost 4 bases to trimming and J lost 6 bases, with 5 bases between them. This CDR3 region has 11 residues. CDR3 protein: CASSSRDTQYF. CDR3 DNA (partial): TGTGCCAGCAGCTCCAGGGACACCCAGTAC. Looking up the rest from reference TRBV3 and TRBJ2-5 gives the full variable domain: GPKVLQIPSHQIIDMGQMVTLNCDPVSNHLYFYWYKQILGQQMEFLVNFYNGKVMEKSKLFKDQFSVERPDGSYFTLKIQPTALEDSAVYFCASSSRDTQYFGPGTRLLVL.

Regarding this clone: Gene names and germline refer to mouse. With the read ending 1 residue before the CDR3 end, the germline J gene is used to fill in that end. The rearrangement uses TRBV15 and TRBJ1-1, with 12 bases that match TRBD1. This CDR3 comprises 13 residues. The V and J ends lost 3 bases and 8 bases, in that order; junction bases with no gene match: 1. Germline V gives CDR1 SGHND, CDR2 FRSKSL. Incomplete CDR3 DNA: TGTGCCAGCAGTTTGGGGACAGGGGGCGAAGTCTTC. Translated, it gives CASSLGTGGEVF. The whole CDR3 reads CASSLGTGGEVFF. Variable domain in full (rest from reference TRBV15 and TRBJ1-1): DAGVTQTPRHEVAEKGQTIILKCEPVSGHNDLFWYRQTKIQGLELLSYFRSKSLMEDGGAFKDRFKAEMLNSSFSTLKIQPTEPKDSAVYLCASSLGTGGEVFFGKGTRLTVV.

About this clone: Gene names denote mouse genes. The sequence runs out 1 residue before the end of the CDR3; the remainder is reconstructed from the germline J gene. The chain recombines TRBV2 with TRBJ2-7; 12 nucleotides align to TRBD2. Trimming took 4 bases from V and 7 from J; bases not matched to a gene: 8. CDR1 and CDR2 from the germline V gene are LGHNA and YSYQKL. The CDR3 is 15 residues long. CDR3 sequence reads: CASSRRTGGGGEQYF. Incomplete CDR3 DNA: TGTGCCAGCAGCCGCCGGACTGGGGGGGGCGGGGAACAGTAC.

Comments on this clone: Gene names are the mouse ones. The sequenced fragment ends 1 residue before the CDR3 boundary, so the rest is inferred from the germline J gene. The chain carries TRBV26 and TRBJ1-6; D gene unclear. TRBJ1-6 is filed as an ORF, its function uncertain. CDR1 and CDR2 from the germline V gene are KGHPV and FQNQEV (reference sequence). Trimming took 0 bases from V and 2 from J, leaving 5 bases between them. This CDR3 is built from 15 residues. The CDR3 bases that were read are TGTGCCAGCAGTCTGTCCGGGGCCTATAATTCGCCCCTCTAC. Its translation: CASSLSGAYNSPLY. The CDR3 in full is CASSLSGAYNSPLYF.

To note about this clone: Mouse names are used for the genes. The sequence runs out 1 residue before the end of the CDR3; the remainder is reconstructed from the germline J gene. The rearrangement uses TRBV23 and TRBJ1-1. Per germline, CDR1 KGHTA and CDR2 FQNQQP. This CDR3 is built from 12 residues. The CDR3: CSSSQAGTEVFF. The sequenced part of the CDR3 DNA is TGCTCCAGCAGTCAAGCGGGGACAGAAGTCTTC.

Regarding this clone: Gene names are mouse gene names. The CDR3 end falls 1 residue outside the read, so it is completed with the germline J gene. This sequence joins TRBV3 and TRBJ1-2; no clear D. V was cut by 4 bases and J by 0 bases, with 3 bases left in between. Germline CDR1 reads SNHLY; CDR2 reads FYNGKV (reference sequence). The CDR3 contains 12 residues. Incomplete CDR3 DNA: TGTGCCAGCAGCTCTTCAAACTCCGACTACACC. Its translation: CASSSSNSDYT. Given in full, the CDR3 is CASSSSNSDYTF.

Turning to this clone: Gene names follow the mouse nomenclature. The read finishes 1 residue shy of the CDR3 end, and the germline J gene is used to complete it. The gene calls are TRBV26 and TRBJ2-1; unclear D gene. The V gene lost 3 bases and the J gene lost 6 bases, with 6 bases spanning the gap. The CDR3 length is 12 residues. Germline V gene data show CDR1 as KGHPV and CDR2 as FQNQEV (reference sequence). The chain's CDR3 is CASSLTGAEQFF. The part of the CDR3 DNA that was read is TGTGCCAGCAGTCTTACGGGTGCTGAGCAGTTC. Filled out from reference TRBV26 and TRBJ2-1, the complete variable domain reads NSKVIQTPRYLVKGQGQKAKMRCIPEKGHPVVFWYQQNKNNEFKFLINFQNQEVLQQIDMTEKRFSAECPSNSPCSLEIQSSEAGDSALYLCASSLTGAEQFFGPGTRLTVL.

Worth noting for this clone: Mouse germline and gene names are used. From the germline J gene comes the end of the CDR3, since the read stops 1 residue before it. The chain couples TRBV1 to TRBJ1-3; D is uncertain. The CDR3 consists of 15 residues. Germline CDR1 is NSQYPW and CDR2 is LRSPGD (reference sequence). The germline V and J ends were trimmed by 0 bases and 2 bases, with 8 bases remaining between them. CDR3 region: CTCSADTAAGNTLYF. CDR3 DNA, as far as it was read: TGCACCTGCAGTGCAGATACGGCAGCTGGAAATACGCTCTAT.

A remark on this clone: Gene labels here are mouse ones. Read sequence stops 1 residue before the CDR3 end, and the germline J gene provides the missing end. The chain joins TRBV13-3 to TRBJ2-1; D is undetermined. The CDR3 is made up of 11 amino acids. Trimming left V 4 bases short and J 7 bases short, with 6 bases between. From germline, CDR1 is NNHDY and CDR2 SYVADS. CDR3: CASSYGAEQFF. CDR3 DNA (partial): TGTGCCAGCAGTTATGGGGCTGAGCAGTTC.

This clone was seen more than once but under ten times. Gene labels here are mouse ones. The CDR3 is cut off 1 residue early in the read; its end comes from the germline J gene. The chain recombines TRBV26 with TRBJ2-2; perhaps TRBD1 as D (5 bases). Germline loops: CDR1 KGHPV, CDR2 FQNQEV (reference sequence). The V and J ends lost 2 bases and 2 bases respectively, with 9 bases between them. The CDR3 has 15 amino acids. The CDR3 bases that were read are TGTGCCAGCAGTCTGCCCCAGGGTAACACCGGGCAGCTCTAC. This encodes CASSLPQGNTGQLY. The entire CDR3 protein reads CASSLPQGNTGQLYF.

This clone is medium-sized in the sample. The genes are named according to mouse. The read finishes 1 residue shy of the CDR3 end, and the germline J gene is used to complete it. V gene TRBV26 combines with J gene TRBJ2-7; no clear D gene. CDR1 is KGHPV, CDR2 FQNQEV, per germline (reference sequence). The CDR3 covers 13 residues. Trimming stripped 2 bases from V and 4 bases from J, with 9 bases between. The part of the CDR3 DNA that was read is TGTGCCAGCAGTCTGAAGGCAGGATATGAACAGTAC. It translates to CASSLKAGYEQY. Given in full, the CDR3 is CASSLKAGYEQYF.

This clone was counted a few times. Gene labels here are mouse ones. Sequencing ends 1 residue short of the CDR3 end; the germline J gene provides the rest. The chain uses TRBV26 and TRBJ1-1, with 7 bases lining up with TRBD1. This CDR3 contains 14 residues. J was trimmed by 0 bases and V by 3 bases; bases with no gene match: 1. Germline V gene sequence: CDR1 KGHPV, CDR2 FQNQEV (reference sequence). The CDR3 DNA, read in part, is TGTGCCAGCAGTCTTCAGGGGGCAAACACAGAAGTCTTC. Translation gives CASSLQGANTEVF. The whole CDR3 protein reads CASSLQGANTEVFF.